Below, 7 T cell receptor beta chains from the same sample are listed, as sequenced in a study of blood T cells in healthy people across ages. Using a J-beta primer mix together with a sample-barcoded 5' primer, a second PCR was run for 7 to 11 cycles. TCRdb fed the 5' RACE reads into MiXCR, producing one record per CDR3 protein. The table has more than 700,000 distinct CDR3 sequences, 35% to 60% seen once. Material: blood. Every receptor here comes from a man aged 80 or over in good health.

This chain joins TRBV9 and TRBJ2-7; possibly TRBD2 for D (5 bases). The end of the DNA aligns better with TRBJ2-5, so the J call may be wrong. The CDR3 has 15 amino acids. Per germline, CDR1 SGDLS and CDR2 YYNGEE. DNA of the CDR3: TGTGCCAGCAGCGGGGGAGCTACGTTTAGGGAGACCCAGTACTTC. The encoded protein is CASSGGATFRETQYF.

CDR3 sequence (DNA): TGTGCCAGCAGCTTCCATAGCGGGGGGGCCGCAGATACGCAGTATTTT. It is translated as CASSFHSGGAADTQYF. The V gene is TRBV7-2, the J gene TRBJ2-3; the match to TRBD2 covers 11 bases. J gave up 4 bases and V 3 bases, and 6 bases lay outside the gene matches. This CDR3 contains 16 residues. Germline CDR1 SGHTA, CDR2 FQGNSA.

The table lists this clonotype with many counts. The gene calls are TRBV7-2 and TRBJ2-4, with 10 positions matching TRBD2. The DNA end lines up better with TRBJ2-7; the J call may be wrong. Germline-derived CDR1 and CDR2 are SGHTA and FQGNSA. The CDR3 totals 15 residues. CDR3: CASSLAAGGTYEQYF. DNA of the CDR3: TGTGCCAGCAGCTTAGCAGCGGGAGGGACCTACGAGCAGTACTTC.

The chain uses TRBV4-3 and TRBJ2-3; the match to TRBD2 covers 7 bases. Germline trimming cut 0 bases from V and 3 bases from J; bases unmatched to any gene: 9. The CDR3 has 17 residues. Germline values: CDR1 LGHNA, CDR2 YSLEER. The CDR3, as DNA: TGCGCCAGCAGCCAAGACACTAGCGTCTCCGGGACAGATACGCAGTATTTT. Encoded protein: CASSQDTSVSGTDTQYF.

The CDR3, as DNA: TGCAGTGCTTCCGGGACAGCGAACTACGAGCAGTACTTC. Protein product: CSASGTANYEQYF. J is TRBJ2-7 and V is TRBV20-1, with 7 bases that match TRBD1. This CDR3 is 13 amino acids long. Trimming removed 5 bases from V and 3 bases from J; junction bases left unmatched: 7. CDR1 and CDR2 (germline): DFQATT, SNEGSKA (reference sequence).

The rearrangement uses TRBV5-1 and TRBJ2-5; 10 nucleotides align to TRBD2. Germline V CDR1 and CDR2: SGHRS, YFSETQ. With V trimmed by 2 bases and J by 5 bases, 3 bases remained unmatched. The CDR3 has 14 amino acids. CDR3 DNA: TGCGCCAGCAGCTTCGGGACTAGCGCCGAGACCCAGTACTTC. Amino acid sequence: CASSFGTSAETQYF.

The rearrangement uses TRBV3-1 and TRBJ2-5, with D perhaps matching TRBD1 (6 bases). V dropped 10 bases and J dropped 3 bases, with 12 bases sitting between them. Germline values: CDR1 LGHDT, CDR2 YNNKEL (reference sequence). The CDR3 has 12 amino acids. CDR3 nucleotide sequence: TGTGCCACCTCAGGGACAAAAGAGACCCAGTACTTC. Amino acids: CATSGTKETQYF.